This entry describes one T cell receptor (beta chain). Its target is not known. These data belong to a study of tumor-infiltrating lymphocytes in primary liver carcinoma. Germline trimming cut 3 bases from V and 6 bases from J; bases unmatched to any gene: 7. Germline V gene lookup returns CDR1 SGDLS and CDR2 YYNGEE. The length of the CDR3 is 14 residues. Study-level findings and limits: A small share of top clones, only about 7-24%, was found in all five tumor regions. Tumor-adjacent and tumor-blood pairs showed less overlap than tumor region pairs.

The tissue used was unsorted bulk material of about 19-33 mg. RNA and DNA were co-extracted from it with the AllPrep DNA/RNA mini kit. All patients had surgically resected primary liver carcinoma. Tumor samples each held over 75% viable tumor cells. Priming with a constant-region primer yielded TCR beta cDNA from 500 ng total RNA. TCR beta libraries came from three nested multiplex PCR rounds using slightly modified ARM-PCR. Researchers ran the first two PCR rounds for roughly 10 cycles each with TRBV1-TRBV30 forward primers and a C-beta reverse primer. From the multiplex PCR reads, TCRdb called clonotypes with MiXCR, one entry per CDR3 protein. The table lists about 33,000 distinct CDR3 sequences, about three quarters of them singletons, with 36% in the top ten.

The sequenced sample consisted of liver tumor tissue from sampling region 5. Documented subset: tumor region T5, tumor centre. This clonotype was obtained from a man aged 35 to 55 with primary liver carcinoma and hepatitis B virus infection. The chain has TRBV9 and TRBJ2-7; TRBD2 matches 9 bases. The CDR3 sequence is CASSDGLAFTEQYF. In DNA, the CDR3 is TGTGCCAGCAGCGATGGACTAGCGTTCACCGAGCAGTACTTC.